The rows below give T cell receptor beta chains drawn from one sample of a study of blood T cell repertoires in COVID-19. Data came from immunoSEQ multiplex PCR; TCRdb stores just in-frame clones and leaves some out. The sample has roughly 140,000 clones, about 85% seen once; the top ten hold 7.5% to 8.5%. Material for sequencing was peripheral blood. These TCRs come from a woman aged 60-75 years with COVID-19, enrolled during active disease. The CDR3 runs from the conserved cysteine through the conserved F or W. D genes are given only for firm matches. The listing skips clone size in some rows; elsewhere it reads once, few, many or a size class.

size	V	D	J	DNA	CDR3
-	TRBV6-2/TRBV6-3	TRBD1	TRBJ2-1	TGTGCCAGCAGCCGGGACAGCTTGAATGAGCAGTTCTTC	CASSRDSLNEQFF
few	TRBV6-5	-	TRBJ1-6	TGTGCCAGCAGTTACTCGTCAGGGCGTCATAATTCACCCCTCCACTTT	CASSYSSGRHNSPLHF
-	TRBV5-4	-	TRBJ1-1	TGTGCCAGCAGCCTACCTGAAACTGAAGCTTTCTTT	CASSLPETEAFF
-	TRBV5-1	-	TRBJ1-1	TGCGCCAGCAGCTTACAGATGAACACTGAAGCTTTCTTT	CASSLQMNTEAFF
-	TRBV7-8	-	TRBJ1-1	TGTGCCAGCAGCTTATCCCCTAAGAACACTGAAGCTTTCTTT	CASSLSPKNTEAFF
-	TRBV6-5	TRBD2	TRBJ2-2	TGTGCCAGCAGGCCGGGACTAGCAAAATCCGGGGAGCTGTTTTTT	CASRPGLAKSGELFF
-	TRBV30	-	TRBJ1-1	TGTGCCTGGAGTCCTCCGATAACAGGAGTTGGCACTGAAGCTTTCTTT	CAWSPPITGVGTEAFF
-	TRBV5-1	-	TRBJ2-1	TGCGCCAGCAGCTCCCAGAATGAGCAGTTCTTC	CASSSQNEQFF
-	TRBV11-2	-	TRBJ2-3	TGTGCCAGCAGCGCGGGACCTTCCTTGGTGGCAGATACGCAGTATTTT	CASSAGPSLVADTQYF
-	TRBV19	-	TRBJ1-5	TGTGCCAGTCTAACTTTACAAGGGGTCTTAAGCAATCAGCCCCAGCATTTT	CASLTLQGVLSNQPQHF
-	TRBV19	-	TRBJ1-1	TGTGCCAGTAGTATTACAGGGAACACTGAAGCTTTCTTT	CASSITGNTEAFF
-	TRBV9	-	TRBJ1-2	TGTGCCAGCAGCCCATTTCAGGGTAACCCCTTCGATGGCTACACCTTC	CASSPFQGNPFDGYTF